One sample yielded the 7 T cell receptor beta chains listed below, sequenced in a study of control samples from healthy donors and cancer patients. Assay used: immunoSEQ multiplex PCR; TCRdb lists only in-frame clones, some missing. Of around 59,000 clones in the sample, about 92% were seen once. Sequences were obtained from PBMCs. The receptors were sampled from a man between 40 and 49 years old with colorectal cancer.

The chain combines TRBV18 with TRBJ2-3, with D perhaps TRBD2 (5 bases). Germline CDR1 is KGHSH and CDR2 is LQKENI. The CDR3 loop spans 12 amino acids. Trimming removed 3 bases from V and 4 bases from J, with 5 bases in between. The CDR3 spells CASSPEADTQYF. The CDR3, as DNA: TGTGCCAGCTCACCGGAGGCAGATACGCAGTATTTT.

The V call is TRBV7-7, the J call TRBJ1-3; D remains ambiguous. The germline V and J ends were trimmed by 5 bases and 4 bases, with 12 bases remaining between them. This CDR3 has 14 residues. CDR1 and CDR2 from the germline V gene are SSHAT and FNYEAQ (reference sequence). This CDR3 is CASSPDSGGNTIYF. The DNA of the CDR3 is TGTGCCAGCAGCCCGGACTCGGGGGGAAACACCATATATTTT.

This chain uses TRBV3-1 (or the pseudogene TRBV3-2) with TRBJ1-3, with 10 bases matching TRBD1. The junction had 6 bases not matched to a gene; V was cut back by 6 bases and J by 4 bases. CDR1 and CDR2 from the germline V gene are LGHDT and YNNKEL (reference sequence). CDR3 length: 15 amino acids. The CDR3 DNA reads as TGTGCCAGCAGACCTCCGGGACAGGGGGGAAACACCATATATTTT. Its protein product is CASRPPGQGGNTIYF.

The V gene is TRBV19, the J gene TRBJ2-6; TRBD1 is a possible D gene (5 bases). This CDR3 spans 16 amino acids. The V end lost 1 base, the J end lost 1 base, and 8 bases lay between the germline ends. Germline CDR1 LNHDA, CDR2 SQIVND (reference sequence). CDR3 DNA: TGTGCCAGTAGTATAGGCAGGGAATCTGGGGCCAACGTCCTGACTTTC. It translates to CASSIGRESGANVLTF.

The chain carries TRBV4-1 and TRBJ2-7; possibly TRBD1 for D (6 bases). V was clipped by 3 bases and J by 2 bases, with 17 bases between them. There are 16 residues in the CDR3. Germline CDR1 and CDR2: MGHRA and YSYEKL. CDR3 protein: CASSHPVRDKTYEQYF. The CDR3 DNA reads as TGCGCCAGCAGCCATCCCGTCCGGGACAAAACCTACGAGCAGTACTTC.

This chain links TRBV29-1 with TRBJ1-1, with D hard to call. V was trimmed by 5 bases and J by 8 bases, leaving 21 bases between them. CDR3 length equals 14 residues. Germline values: CDR1 SQVTM, CDR2 ANQGSEA. This CDR3 reads CSVLTGPGDLEAFF. The CDR3 DNA is TGCAGCGTTTTAACCGGGCCTGGAGACTTGGAAGCTTTCTTT.

The gene calls are TRBV19 and TRBJ1-2; D is undetermined. Germline CDR1 is LNHDA and CDR2 is SQIVND (reference sequence). Trimming took off 1 base at V and 8 bases at J, with 14 bases between the two ends. The CDR3 is made up of 14 amino acids. Here the CDR3 DNA reads TGTGCCAGTAGTATAGTGCAGGACCCGAGAGGCTACACCTTC. Residues: CASSIVQDPRGYTF.